The clone carrying this T cell receptor (beta chain) showed up just a few times. This sample was included in a study of blood T cell repertoires in COVID-19. Study information: COVID-19 samples from acute and convalescent phases originated in the United States, Italy and Spain. In each case, the material was cDNA or gDNA derived from T cells, B-cell-depleted T cells, or PBMCs.

The CDR3 covers 16 residues. V was cut by 4 bases and J by 0 bases, with 12 bases left in between. Germline lookup yields CDR1 MNHEY and CDR2 SMNVEV (reference sequence). As originally analysed: Nucleated cell counts were estimated from reference gene primer amplification. TCRdb keeps only in-frame clones here, not all; method: immunoSEQ multiplex PCR. The V and J calls and the clone size are those of that table, but D and trimming were determined from the DNA. The top ten hold roughly 25% of the sample, which has tens of thousands of clones, around 80% seen once. Sequencing was done on a sample of peripheral blood. The TCR originated in a man between 60 and 70 years old with acute or convalescent COVID-19. The chain couples TRBV27 to TRBJ1-4, with no clear D. The CDR3 bases are TGTGCCAGCAGTTCCGACTTTGCGGCAACTAATGAAAAACTGTTTTTT. This encodes CASSSDFAATNEKLFF.